This T cell receptor (beta chain) was captured by sequencing in a study of T cell repertoires in cytomegalovirus infection. Study background: Used in the study were CMV epitopes, some recently identified and HLA-C-restricted, others well-studied and HLA-B-restricted. Through public TCR beta signatures, both CMV infection and matching HLA type were indicated.

General study findings and limits: Based on cumulative public TCR beta family frequency, carriers of CMV plus the relevant HLA were identified. Ex vivo, HLA-C-restricted CMV-specific TCR beta clonotypes prevailed over the rest of the response.

MiXCR, run by TCRdb on the reads, gives a single entry per CDR3 protein. The sample shows around 500,000 distinct CDR3 sequences, 42% of them seen only once. In its sample, this clonotype was seen once. Its antigen is still unknown. This CDR3 has 14 residues. Trimming pared 1 base from V and 9 bases from J, leaving 10 bases between. This sequence was found in a human donor in good health (CMV status not recorded). Some clones in this sample may be carry-over from other donors' samples. V is TRBV12-3 or TRBV12-4 and J is TRBJ1-6; D uncertain. The sample consisted of cultured PBMCs, taken from culture after CMV antigen stimulation. CDR3 nucleotide sequence: TGTGCCAGCAGTTTAGTGGGTTATGCTTCACCCCTCCACTTT. Encoded protein: CASSLVGYASPLHF.